Here is one T cell receptor beta chain with its context. The record originates from a study of response to subunit inactivated influenza vaccine. TCRdb analysed the RT-PCR reads with MiXCR anew, one entry per CDR3 protein. The profile shows more than 450,000 distinct CDR3 sequences, 11% of them singletons. CDR3 length: 14 amino acids. Per the germline V gene, CDR1 is SGHKS and CDR2 is YYEKEE (reference sequence). V was pared by 3 bases and J by 8 bases, with 12 bases between. This sample was shared with a second study, whose subject was T cells expressing NK-cell markers. This second report adds: Making the TCR beta cDNA relied on 5'RACE template switching with UMIs. Dominant NKG2C+ clonotypes accounted for roughly 1.0-8% of CD8+ T cells in six or seven donors.

This clonotype was obtained from a man aged 50 to 59 who received an inactivated influenza vaccine. The chain has TRBV5-5 and TRBJ1-6, with D hard to call. The sample was PBMCs from blood, taken on the day of vaccination. CDR3 coding DNA: TGTGCCAGCAGCTATGACTTCTCGGATTCACCCCTCCACTTT. The encoded protein is CASSYDFSDSPLHF.